This T cell receptor beta chain emerged from a study of monozygotic twins with inflammatory bowel disease (dated by TCRdb to the late 2010s). Regarding the complete study: In total, about 30 monozygotic twin pairs made up the full study: 19 Danish pairs, all IBD-discordant, plus nine German pairs, of which four were IBD-concordant and five were IBD-discordant. The search for disease-associated traits relied mainly on comparing IBD patients with their genetically identical healthy co-twins within discordant pairs. Each individual had, on average, about 151 000 unique TCRalpha sequences and 181 000 unique TCRbeta sequences available for analysis.

The CDR3 covers 14 residues, taking in both the cysteine and the phenylalanine. DNA for this receptor is not on file. The germline V gene gives CDR1 as ENHRY and CDR2 as SYGVKD. On the study overall, not on this receptor specifically: Distinction between different T cell subtypes could not be achieved in the analysis. A decrease in TCRbeta repertoire diversity, as measured by inverse Simpson index, was observed in IBD patients compared with their healthy co-twins. Background noise and inter-individual variability may have been introduced into the repertoires by the differing immunosuppressive treatments among patients. No single strong signal or clonotype linked to IBD turned up in the results, so the idea that one exists was not supported. Compared with healthy twins, IBD patients had fewer clonotypes in common with other individuals, a difference most pronounced in patients showing signs of disease activity. Repertoire similarity did not differ between concordant and discordant twins, possibly due to limited statistical power.

From each donor, an approximately 2.5 ml peripheral blood sample was collected into PAXgene tubes and kept at -80 degrees C. Without any T cell sorting, total RNA was extracted from whole blood using the PAXgene blood miRNA kit on an automated QIAcube. Deep TCRalpha and TCRbeta repertoire profiling with unique molecular barcoding was performed on peripheral blood of monozygotic twin pairs concordant or discordant for inflammatory bowel disease. Smoking habits were recorded for all twin pairs, and each individual was classified as a current, former or never smoker. For this clonotype: It has no known antigen specificity.

The library came from 5' RACE. Preparation of each TCR library used roughly 3.5 ug of total RNA. For each sample, cDNA was synthesized in eight separate reactions using SMARTScribe reverse transcriptase. Unique molecular identifiers containing a 6-nucleotide sample barcode were introduced through template switching during cDNA synthesis. Amplification of TCRalpha and TCRbeta cDNA involved two nested PCRs of roughly 17 and 9 cycles, and each PCR was followed by bead purification. Before amplification, the cDNA was treated with uracil DNA-glycosylase and purified using the QIAquick PCR purification kit. In the second PCR, Illumina TruSeq-compatible adapters and sample-specific barcodes were added. TapeStation and Qubit were used to check library quality and concentration, and approximately 5.4 ng of each library was pooled. Sequencing of pooled libraries was carried out on an Illumina HiSeq2500 single-index Rapid Run using 2 x 100 bp reads and custom sequencing primers. Regarding the original processing steps: UMI-based consensus assembly with MiGEC version 1.2.6 was used to correct PCR and sequencing errors. MiXCR version 2.1.1 was used to carry out V(D)J alignment, clonotype assembly and CDR3 extraction. To normalise gene usage, clonotype sharing and MAIT/NKT TCR abundance, the top 1000, 10 000 and 20 000 clonotypes in each sample were analysed. Diversity was computed as the inverse Simpson index with the vegan R package after downsampling to 27 000 UMIs. Paired Mann-Whitney U tests on discordant twin pairs were used, with Benjamini-Hochberg multiple-testing correction. The reads, reprocessed by TCRdb, yield one row per CDR3 protein sequence and no DNA. These V and J calls are TCRdb output, not the study's own analysis. For this sample, the table gives some 200,000 distinct CDR3 sequences. Roughly 7.5% of the sample is in the top ten clones.

The V and J segments used are TRBV10-3 and TRBJ1-5; without DNA, the TCRdb call of TRBD1 cannot be checked. The receptor was derived from a human donor with ulcerative colitis or Crohn's disease, or a healthy co-twin of an affected twin (not recorded which). The sequenced material came from blood. For the CDR3, the sequence is CAIKADRGNQPQHF.